This T cell receptor beta chain was found in a study of memory CD4+ T cells and cytomegalovirus serostatus. The sort gate was single viable CD3+CD4+CD8-CD45RO+ cells for memory CD4+ T cells. This CDR3 has 13 residues. Germline CDR1 is SGHTA and CDR2 is FQGTGA. Trimming took 6 bases from V and 3 from J, leaving 9 bases between them. Some clones are missing from TCRdb's copy, which holds only in-frame ones; the method was immunoSEQ multiplex PCR. The sample shows about 25,000 clones, roughly 76% of them seen only once. The chain has TRBV7-3 and TRBJ1-3, with D uncertain. This TCR was recovered from an adult in good health and CMV-seronegative. Source material: memory CD4+ T cells from blood. The CDR3 reads CASSETFGNTIYF. CDR3 DNA sequence: TGTGCCAGCAGTGAAACCTTTGGAAACACCATATATTTT.